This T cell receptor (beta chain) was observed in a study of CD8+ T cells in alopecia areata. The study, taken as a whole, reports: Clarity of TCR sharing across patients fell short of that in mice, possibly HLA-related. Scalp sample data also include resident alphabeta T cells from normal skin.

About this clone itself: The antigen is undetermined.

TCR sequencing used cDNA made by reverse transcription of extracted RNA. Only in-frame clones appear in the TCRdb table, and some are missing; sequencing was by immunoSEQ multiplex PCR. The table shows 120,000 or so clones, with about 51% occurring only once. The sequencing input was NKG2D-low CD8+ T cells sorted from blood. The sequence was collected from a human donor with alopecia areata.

For the CDR3, the DNA is TGCAGCGTTGATAAAGGGACTAGCGAAGTAGAGACCCAGTACTTC. As protein: CSVDKGTSEVETQYF. The chain is built from TRBV29-1 and TRBJ2-5; TRBD2 matches 10 bases. Germline V gene sequence: CDR1 SQVTM, CDR2 ANQGSEA. The CDR3 is made up of 15 amino acids. Trimming took 3 bases from V and 4 from J; bases not matched to a gene: 8.